The T cell receptor beta chain described here comes from a study of radiotherapy plus CTLA-4 blockade in lung cancer listed by TCRdb under 2018. As for the study more broadly: Objective responses were observed in roughly a sixth of enrolled patients, and disease control was achieved in approximately 32%. The investigation overall reported the following: TCR clones derived from tumors expanded in peripheral blood after treatment with radiotherapy and ipilimumab. The strongest predictors of response were reported to be early dynamic shifts in blood T cell clones along with a rise in serum interferon-beta following radiation.

Trimming removed 2 bases from V and 1 base from J, leaving 10 bases between the germline ends. The CDR3 goes from the cysteine to the phenylalanine over 14 residues. The only DNA kept is the CDR3, 42 bases in frame from the first base. Sequences GTSNPN (CDR1) and SVGIG (CDR2) are obtained from the germline V gene (reference sequence). Library method: the immunoSEQ multiplex PCR assay. TCRdb re-hosts the immuneACCESS table, in-frame sequences only. Its copies lack some clones; in the studies checked, an unresolved V gene accounts for under half of them, and the cause for the rest is not known. This sample gives about 45,000 clones in total; 63% of them show up just once. Around 20% of the sample lies in the top ten. The count of this clone is one. Its antigen specificity is not known. No qualities accompany the bases; no much larger clone lies one base away. The study evaluated CTLA-4 blockade (ipilimumab) given together with focal radiation therapy in patients who had chemo-refractory metastatic non-small-cell lung cancer.

The specimen comprised peripheral blood, sampled from a patient treated with radiotherapy plus ipilimumab. This sequence was found in a human donor with non-small cell lung cancer who had a partial response to radiotherapy plus ipilimumab. The chain is made from TRBV30 and TRBJ2-3, with the D segment identity uncertain. The CDR3 here reads CAWSSHRRTDTQYF. In nucleotide form, the sequence is TGTGCCTGGAGTAGTCACAGACGCACAGATACGCAGTATTTT.